These 20 T cell receptor beta chains were sequenced from one sample in a study of prognosis after radiotherapy for stage I lung cancer. The genomic DNA TCR beta CDR3 region underwent two rounds of multiplex PCR. For every TRBV and TRBJ gene, a specific primer was used in first-round PCR. One entry per CDR3 protein, called by TCRdb with MiXCR from the multiplex PCR reads. The profile covers just over 30,000 distinct CDR3 sequences, with 25% to 35% appearing a single time and around 35% taken by the ten largest. Sequenced material: PBMCs, taken before or after stereotactic body radiation therapy (not recorded which). Every receptor here comes from a donor over 45 with non-small cell lung cancer.

This clonotype occurred many times. This chain uses TRBV2 with TRBJ1-1; D gene uncertain. The length of the CDR3 is 16 residues. The V and J ends lost 4 bases and 1 base respectively, with 16 bases between them. Per germline, CDR1 SNHLY and CDR2 FYNNEI. The CDR3 region is CASSGTYAYANTEAFF. In nucleotides, the CDR3 is TGTGCCAGCAGTGGTACCTATGCCTACGCGAACACTGAAGCTTTCTTT.

In this sample, this clonotype turned up many times. CDR3 sequence reads: CASSLEGEYGYTF. The CDR3 nucleotides are TGTGCCAGCAGCTTGGAGGGAGAATATGGCTACACCTTC. The chain joins TRBV5-6 to TRBJ1-2; D is unresolved. Trimming took off 0 bases at V and 5 bases at J, with 8 bases between the two ends. The CDR3 has 13 residues. In germline, CDR1 is SGHDT, CDR2 YYEEEE.

Many counts were recorded for this clonotype. The J gene is TRBJ1-2, the V gene TRBV28; 8 positions agree with TRBD1. The V gene's germline CDR1 is MDHEN and CDR2 SYDVKM. The CDR3 runs to 15 residues. After removal of 3 bases from V and 3 bases from J, the junction contained 6 bases not matched to a gene. The CDR3 sequence is CASSFQQGEDYGYTF. For the CDR3, the DNA is TGTGCCAGCAGTTTCCAACAGGGGGAGGACTATGGCTACACCTTC.

With regard to this clonotype: Being one base from a much bigger clone, this may be a read error. The gene calls are TRBV7-9 and TRBJ2-1, with D possibly being TRBD2 (6 bases). V lost 5 bases and J lost 16, with 18 bases in between. CDR3 length equals 12 residues. Germline V gene lookup returns CDR1 SEHNR and CDR2 FQNEAQ (reference sequence). As DNA, the CDR3 is TGTGCCAGCAGCATCTACAGTGGGGGGTATTTCTTC. Translated, it gives CASSIYSGGYFF.

The sample holds one count of this clonotype. One junction end disagrees with the germline gene, perhaps due to a read error. The chain employs TRBV6-2 or TRBV6-3 and TRBJ2-1; 10 positions agree with TRBD2. CDR1 is MNHEY and CDR2 is SVGEGT in the germline V gene. The CDR3 loop spans 14 amino acids. The CDR3 sequence is CAITLAGVGNEQLF. Here the CDR3 DNA reads TGTGCCATCACCCTAGCGGGAGTCGGGAATGAGCAGCTCTTC.

This clonotype showed up just once. This is likely an artifact of a read error, given a far larger clone one base away. The V call is TRBV6-8, the J call TRBJ2-1; 10 nucleotides agree with TRBD1. V shed 9 bases and J 6 bases; nucleotides not matched to a gene: 14. Germline CDR1 and CDR2: MNHGY and SAAAGT. This CDR3 is built from 16 residues. The CDR3 here is CARSDPPGTGVNEQFF. The CDR3 coding sequence is TGTGCCAGAAGCGACCCCCCGGGGACAGGGGTCAATGAGCAGTTCTTC.

This clonotype was counted at least ten times. CDR3 in amino acids: CSARDSANSYEQYF. The CDR3 nucleotides read TGCAGTGCTAGAGACTCAGCCAATTCCTACGAGCAGTACTTC. The genes are TRBV20-1 and TRBJ2-7; no clear D gene. The V gene's germline CDR1 is DFQATT and CDR2 SNEGSKA (reference sequence). The CDR3 is 14 amino acids. Trimming stripped 0 bases from V and 1 base from J, with 10 bases between.

In the case of this clonotype: It may be a read error: a sequence one base away is much more abundant. The chain links TRBV5-6 to TRBJ2-7, with 10 nucleotides matching TRBD2. Germline V gene lookup returns CDR1 SGHDT and CDR2 YYEEEE. There are 15 residues in the CDR3. The ends lost 4 bases at V and 4 bases at J; junction bases unmatched: 8. The CDR3 loop reads CASSASGSARYEQYF. Written as DNA, the CDR3 is TGTGCCAGCAGCGCTAGCGGGAGCGCTCGTTACGAGCAGTACTTC.

This clonotype was detected ten times or more. The chain carries TRBV6-1 and TRBJ1-2; 8 bases are a match to TRBD1. Losses at the gene ends were 5 bases for V and 5 bases for J; bases not matched to a gene: 13. Germline lookup yields CDR1 MNHNS and CDR2 SASEGT. The CDR3 loop spans 16 amino acids. The CDR3 DNA follows: TGTGCCAGCAGTCCACAAACCGGGACAGGTTTTTATGGCTACACCTTC. It translates to CASSPQTGTGFYGYTF.

This clonotype was seen repeatedly, ten times or more. The chain joins TRBV28 to TRBJ2-2, with TRBD1 identical over 10 bases. The CDR3 runs 18 residues. In germline, CDR1 is MDHEN, CDR2 SYDVKM. With 4 bases clipped from V and 0 bases from J, the junction kept 8 bases outside the gene matches. The CDR3 DNA is TGTGCCAGCAGTTCACCGGGACAGGGGTCCCCGAACACCGGGGAGCTGTTTTTT. Protein sequence: CASSSPGQGSPNTGELFF.

This clonotype was observed at least ten times. The chain recombines TRBV7-9 with TRBJ2-1; D gene unclear. The ends were cut back, 3 bases at V and 7 bases at J, with 7 bases in the middle. CDR1 is SEHNR and CDR2 is FQNEAQ in the germline V gene (reference sequence). This CDR3 has 12 amino acids. CDR3 sequence: CASSFQANEQFF. CDR3 DNA: TGTGCCAGCAGCTTCCAAGCGAATGAGCAGTTCTTC.

Comment on this clonotype: A far larger clone is only one base removed, so a read error is likely. The chain employs TRBV6-4 and TRBJ2-7, with 11 bases identical to TRBD2. J lost 3 bases, V lost 7 bases, and 8 bases had no gene match. This CDR3 comprises 15 residues. CDR1 is MRHNA and CDR2 is SNTAGT in the germline V gene. This CDR3 is CASITLAGVGYEQYF. CDR3 in DNA: TGTGCCAGCATTACACTAGCGGGAGTAGGCTACGAGCAGTACTTC.

The rearrangement links TRBV5-1 to TRBJ2-3; a possible D gene is TRBD1 (6 bases). The V gene's germline CDR1 is SGHRS and CDR2 YFSETQ. The CDR3 contains 13 residues. With 4 bases removed from V and 5 bases from J, the gap between germline ends came to 11 bases. The CDR3 DNA reads TGCGCCAGCAGCGTTTCAGGGGTAGATACGCAGTATTTT. It codes for CASSVSGVDTQYF.

The chain couples TRBV4-2 to TRBJ1-1; possibly TRBD1 for D (5 bases). V gave up 0 bases and J gave up 8 bases, with 10 bases separating them. This CDR3 spans 13 amino acids. Germline V gene lookup returns CDR1 LGHNA and CDR2 YNFKEQ. CDR3 residues: CASSQDGGREAFF. The CDR3, as DNA: TGTGCCAGCAGCCAAGATGGGGGGAGAGAAGCTTTCTTT.

The CDR3 spells CASSLVRGQNYRNTF. The CDR3 DNA reads TGTGCCAGCAGCCTAGTCAGGGGACAGAACTATAGAAACACCTTC. The chain couples TRBV28 to TRBJ1-2; 7 nucleotides align to TRBD1. CDR1 is MDHEN, CDR2 SYDVKM, per germline. The V segment lost 6 bases and the J segment 12 bases; nucleotides outside the gene matches: 19. This CDR3 is 15 amino acids long.

This clonotype has at least ten counts. DNA for the CDR3: TGCGCCAGCAGATGGATTCACACCGGGGAGCTGTTTTTT. This gives the protein CASRWIHTGELFF. The chain couples TRBV5-1 to TRBJ2-2, with D unclear. V was clipped by 5 bases and J by 3 bases, with 8 bases between them. The CDR3 spans 13 residues. Germline CDR1 SGHRS, CDR2 YFSETQ.

This chain connects TRBV6-1 to TRBJ2-1, with D unclear. The CDR3 is 15 residues long. The germline V and J ends were trimmed by 6 bases and 7 bases, with 19 bases remaining between them. Germline CDR1 reads MNHNS; CDR2 reads SASEGT. CDR3 DNA: TGTGCCAGCAGAAGGAATCGACTGGCAACGAATGAGCAGTTCTTC. Its protein product is CASRRNRLATNEQFF.

A few counts support this clonotype. One end of the junction varies from germline; a read error may be responsible. Here the CDR3 reads CSARETNRHGPYGYTF. The CDR3 bases are TGTAGTGCTAGAGAAACCAACCGACATGGACCCTATGGCTACACCTTC. This chain joins TRBV20-1 and TRBJ1-2; D gene uncertain. The V gene's germline CDR1 is DFQATT and CDR2 SNEGSKA (reference sequence). This CDR3 is built from 16 residues.

This clonotype was picked up many times. The rearrangement links TRBV5-1 to TRBJ2-3; no firm D call. CDR1 is SGHRS and CDR2 is YFSETQ in the germline V gene. Trimming pared 0 bases from V and 6 bases from J, leaving 5 bases between. The CDR3 consists of 12 residues. The CDR3 loop reads CASSLAWDTQYF. For the CDR3, the DNA is TGCGCCAGCAGCTTGGCCTGGGATACGCAGTATTTT.

This clonotype was observed once. J is TRBJ1-1 and V is TRBV5-1; weak D call: TRBD1 (5 bases). Germline V gives CDR1 SGHRS, CDR2 YFSETQ. V lost 4 bases, J lost 1 base, and 20 bases lay in between. CDR3 length: 17 residues. The CDR3: CASSPLGGTVENTEAFF. The DNA for the CDR3 is TGCGCCAGCAGCCCGCTGGGGGGGACGGTCGAGAACACTGAAGCTTTCTTT.